A single sample gave rise to the 28 T cell receptor beta chains below, sequenced in a study of T-cell memory formation after mild COVID-19. One entry per CDR3 protein, called by TCRdb with MiXCR from the 5' RACE reads. The table records 220,000 or so distinct CDR3 sequences, over 7.5% of them present only once. What was sequenced was PBMCs or a T cell subset sorted from them (not recorded which). These receptors all stem from a young man who had mild COVID-19 (a few samples of this study predate the infection). Cell type and time point are not known.

V and J are TRBV5-6 and TRBJ2-7; a possible D gene is TRBD2 (5 bases). The germline CDR1 and CDR2 sequences are SGHDT and YYEEEE. Trimming left V 3 bases short and J 4 bases short, with 14 bases between. The CDR3 loop spans 14 amino acids. CDR3 amino acids: CASSSRGSYYEQYF. The CDR3 DNA sequence: TGTGCCAGCAGCTCAAGAGGGTCGTATTACGAGCAGTACTTC.

This clonotype occurred a few times. The rearrangement uses TRBV12-3 or TRBV12-4 and TRBJ1-5; D is unresolved. V was shortened by 6 bases and J by 0 bases, with 12 bases between the two germline ends. The CDR3 is 15 residues long. The CDR3 is CASSRTSDSNQPQHF. CDR3 in DNA: TGTGCCAGCAGCAGGACCTCGGATAGCAATCAGCCCCAGCATTTT.

Ten or more counts support this clonotype. The chain employs TRBV5-5 and TRBJ1-1; D remains ambiguous. The CDR3 spans 13 residues. Trimming removed 1 base from V and 4 bases from J, with 8 bases in between. CDR1 and CDR2 from the germline V gene are SGHKS and YYEKEE (reference sequence). The CDR3 bases are TGTGCCAGCAGCTTGTTAGTGGGCACTGAAGCTTTCTTT. It encodes CASSLLVGTEAFF.

The sample holds a few counts of this clonotype. The rearrangement uses TRBV5-1 and TRBJ2-1; maybe TRBD1 (6 bases). The CDR3 extends over 14 amino acids. The germline gives CDR1 SGHRS, CDR2 YFSETQ. V was cut by 2 bases and J by 3 bases, with 9 bases left in between. The CDR3 region has the DNA TGCGCCAGCAGCTTCGGACAGCTCTACAATGAGCAGTTCTTC. This codes for CASSFGQLYNEQFF.

This clonotype was seen more than once but under ten times. The genes are TRBV4-3 and TRBJ1-5, with D tentatively TRBD1 (5 bases). This CDR3 region has 15 residues. The V and J ends lost 5 bases and 6 bases respectively, with 17 bases between them. Per the germline V gene, CDR1 is LGHNA and CDR2 is YSLEER. CDR3 sequence: CASSAELGRGQPQHF. The CDR3 DNA reads TGCGCCAGCAGCGCAGAATTGGGGCGAGGTCAGCCCCAGCATTTT.

This clonotype occurred a few times. The chain links TRBV6-2 or TRBV6-3 to TRBJ2-3, with a tentative D call TRBD1 (6 bases). CDR1 and CDR2 from the germline V gene are MNHEY and SVGEGT. With 6 bases removed from V and 2 bases from J, the gap between germline ends came to 9 bases. The CDR3 sequence is 13 residues long. The CDR3 DNA is TGTGCCAGCAGAGACAGGCTCACAGATACGCAGTATTTT. Protein product: CASRDRLTDTQYF.

CDR3 nucleotide sequence: TGTGCCAGCAGTCCCCCTGCGGCCCGAGATACGCAGTATTTT. Translating gives CASSPPAARDTQYF. The chain is built from TRBV28 and TRBJ2-3; D unclear. V was clipped by 5 bases and J by 5 bases, with 14 bases between them. Germline-derived CDR1 and CDR2 are MDHEN and SYDVKM. The CDR3 runs 14 residues.

In DNA form, the CDR3 reads TGTGCCAGCAGTTACGGTCACAATCAGCCCCAGCATTTT. Protein: CASSYGHNQPQHF. J is TRBJ1-5 and V is TRBV12-3 or TRBV12-4; no clear D. Deletions cut 4 bases from V and 3 bases from J, with 7 bases between. This CDR3 is 13 amino acids long.

This clonotype came up many times. The chain carries TRBV15 and TRBJ2-3; TRBD2 matches at 8 bases. Looked up from germline, CDR1 is LNHNV and CDR2 is YYDKDF (reference sequence). The J segment lost 7 bases and the V segment lost 6 bases, leaving 6 bases of the junction unmatched. The CDR3 loop spans 13 amino acids. Here the CDR3 reads CATRSRGGHTQYF. The CDR3 coding sequence is TGTGCCACCAGGAGTCGGGGGGGCCATACGCAGTATTTT.

The genes are TRBV2 and TRBJ1-6; possibly TRBD1 for D (6 bases). Germline CDR1 and CDR2: SNHLY and FYNNEI. With 5 bases removed from V and 7 bases from J, the gap between germline ends came to 9 bases. The CDR3 loop spans 13 amino acids. CDR3 nucleotide sequence: TGTGCCAGCAGTACAGGGAAGAATTCACCCCTCCACTTT. Translated: CASSTGKNSPLHF. The variable domain in full, with the rest retrieved from reference TRBV2 and TRBJ1-6, is EPEVTQTPSHQVTQMGQEVILRCVPISNHLYFYWYRQILGQKVEFLVSFYNNEISEKSEIFDDQFSVERPDGSNFTLKIRSTKLEDSAMYFCASSTGKNSPLHFGNGTRLTVT.

The table lists this clonotype with many counts. This chain connects TRBV7-9 to TRBJ2-5; D uncertain. This CDR3 comprises 12 residues. Germline V gives CDR1 SEHNR, CDR2 FQNEAQ (reference sequence). The V gene lost 3 bases and the J gene lost 1 base, with 3 bases spanning the gap. As DNA, the CDR3 is TGTGCCAGCAGCTTCGGCCAAGAGACCCAGTACTTC. Translation gives CASSFGQETQYF. Variable domain in full (rest from reference TRBV7-9 and TRBJ2-5): DTGVSQNPRHKITKRGQNVTFRCDPISEHNRLYWYRQTLGQGPEFLTYFQNEAQLEKSRLLSDRFSAERPKGSFSTLEIQRTEQGDSAMYLCASSFGQETQYFGPGTRLLVL.

The chain combines TRBV5-1 with TRBJ2-2; D is unclear. This CDR3 spans 15 amino acids. The V gene's germline CDR1 is SGHRS and CDR2 YFSETQ. The germline V and J ends were trimmed by 0 bases and 3 bases, with 9 bases remaining between them. The CDR3 sequence is CASSLERIYTGELFF. In DNA form, the CDR3 reads TGCGCCAGCAGCTTGGAGAGGATCTACACCGGGGAGCTGTTTTTT.

This clonotype was observed at least ten times. The chain joins TRBV9 to TRBJ1-5; 8 bases line up with TRBD1. This CDR3 contains 16 residues. Germline V CDR1 and CDR2: SGDLS, YYNGEE. The V segment lost 4 bases and the J segment 4 bases; nucleotides outside the gene matches: 10. CDR3 DNA sequence: TGTGCCAGCAGCCCGGGGACAGGAGCATCTAATCAGCCCCAGCATTTT. Its translation: CASSPGTGASNQPQHF.

There are many counts of this clonotype. V usage is TRBV18 and J usage is TRBJ2-7; 7 positions match TRBD1. Trimming took 8 bases from V and 5 from J; bases not matched to a gene: 12. Germline lookup yields CDR1 KGHSH and CDR2 LQKENI. The CDR3 length is 14 residues. The CDR3 DNA sequence: TGTGCCAGCGTCCGCGGCCAGGGGGAAAACGAGCAGTACTTC. Translating gives CASVRGQGENEQYF.

This clonotype was counted a few times. The chain combines TRBV6-6 with TRBJ2-2; D is uncertain. In germline, CDR1 is MNHNY, CDR2 SVGAGI (reference sequence). Trimming took 9 bases from V and 1 from J, leaving 9 bases between them. The length of the CDR3 is 13 residues. As DNA, the CDR3 is TGTGCCAGTTATGGGCTGAACACCGGGGAGCTGTTTTTT. Its translation: CASYGLNTGELFF.

The J gene is TRBJ2-1, the V gene TRBV4-3; D is possibly TRBD2 (7 bases). The CDR3 runs 15 residues. Trimming removed 0 bases at V and 4 bases at J, with 10 bases between. CDR1 and CDR2 from the germline V gene are LGHNA and YSLEER. CDR3 DNA: TGCGCCAGCAGCCAAGAGAGGGGGGGTTACAATGAGCAGTTCTTC. It yields the protein CASSQERGGYNEQFF.

This clonotype was recorded at least ten times. The chain links TRBV29-1 to TRBJ2-1; TRBD1 agrees at 9 bases. Germline values: CDR1 SQVTM, CDR2 ANQGSEA. The CDR3 extends over 13 amino acids. The trim removed 7 bases at V and 4 bases at J, leaving 5 bases unmatched. The CDR3 DNA is TGCAGCGGGGGGACAGGGAGTTACAATGAGCAGTTCTTC. Translating it yields CSGGTGSYNEQFF.

In DNA, the CDR3 is TGCGCCAGCAGCTTGTCTGCGGGTCCCTACGAGCAGTACGTC. Protein product: CASSLSAGPYEQYV. The chain links TRBV5-1 to TRBJ2-7; D may be TRBD2 (5 bases). CDR3 length: 14 amino acids. CDR1 and CDR2 (germline): SGHRS, YFSETQ. The germline V and J ends were trimmed by 1 base and 2 bases, with 10 bases remaining between them.

This clonotype was counted at least ten times. V usage is TRBV10-3 and J usage is TRBJ2-3, with D tentatively TRBD1 or TRBD2 (6 bases each). CDR3 length equals 13 residues. Germline CDR1 and CDR2: ENHRY and SYGVKD. Trimming stripped 8 bases from V and 2 bases from J, with 11 bases between. CDR3 DNA sequence: TGTGCCATCGGAGGGGGGACCACAGATACGCAGTATTTT. It translates to CAIGGGTTDTQYF.

The V and J genes are TRBV5-1 and TRBJ2-1, with no clear D. Trimming took 0 bases from V and 9 from J, leaving 7 bases between them. The CDR3 consists of 12 residues. CDR1 and CDR2 (germline): SGHRS, YFSETQ. In DNA form, the CDR3 reads TGCGCCAGCAGCTTGGTAGACTCTGAGCAGTTCTTC. The encoded protein is CASSLVDSEQFF.

This clonotype was recorded a few times. CDR3 nucleotide sequence: TGTGCCAGCGGACGGACTAGCGGGAGTCTGTTTGTAGAGACCCAGTACTTC. Encoded protein: CASGRTSGSLFVETQYF. The chain is built from TRBV27 and TRBJ2-5, with TRBD2 matching 13 bases. This CDR3 is 17 amino acids long. The germline gives CDR1 MNHEY, CDR2 SMNVEV (reference sequence). V lost 8 bases, J lost 4 bases, and 13 bases stayed unmatched.

This clonotype was seen a few times. V and J are TRBV5-1 and TRBJ1-6, with 9 nucleotides matching TRBD1. Germline assignment: CDR1 SGHRS and CDR2 YFSETQ. The CDR3 contains 15 residues. J gave up 10 bases and V 4 bases, and 9 bases lay outside the gene matches. CDR3 in amino acids: CASSPGGQGWSPLHF. The CDR3 coding sequence is TGCGCCAGCAGCCCCGGGGGACAGGGTTGGTCACCCCTCCACTTT. The entire variable domain, with the rest obtained from reference TRBV5-1 and TRBJ1-6, is as follows: KAGVTQTPRYLIKTRGQQVTLSCSPISGHRSVSWYQQTPGQGLQFLFEYFSETQRNKGNFPGRFSGRQFSNSRSEMNVSTLELGDSALYLCASSPGGQGWSPLHFGNGTRLTVT.

The CDR3 region has the DNA TGCAGTGCCCCCCCGCCAGGGAAAGGGAATTCACCCCTCCACTTT. This sequence encodes CSAPPPGKGNSPLHF. The genes are TRBV20-1 and TRBJ1-6; a weak D match, TRBD1 (5 bases). Germline assignment: CDR1 DFQATT and CDR2 SNEGSKA (reference sequence). V lost 6 bases to trimming and J lost 7 bases, with 19 bases between them. This CDR3 comprises 15 residues.

This clonotype appeared a few times. CDR3 DNA: TGTGCCTGGAGGACACTAGCGGCATTAATGGGTGAGCAGTTCTTC. This sequence encodes CAWRTLAALMGEQFF. The V and J genes are TRBV30 and TRBJ2-1, with 8 positions matching TRBD2. V was pared by 3 bases and J by 9 bases, with 13 bases of the junction left unmatched. CDR3 length equals 15 residues. Germline V gene lookup returns CDR1 GTSNPN and CDR2 SVGIG (reference sequence).

This clonotype was seen a handful of times. V is TRBV18 and J is TRBJ2-3; D is uncertain. Germline-derived CDR1 and CDR2 are KGHSH and LQKENI. This CDR3 spans 15 amino acids. V lost 8 bases to trimming and J lost 1 base, with 16 bases between them. The CDR3 loop is CASAAGARGTDTQYF. The DNA for the CDR3 is TGTGCCAGCGCAGCCGGCGCCCGTGGCACAGATACGCAGTATTTT.

This clonotype is a singleton in its sample. The chain links TRBV7-2 to TRBJ1-2; no definite D call. The germline V gene has CDR1 SGHTA and CDR2 FQGNSA. CDR3 length equals 13 residues. V was pared by 7 bases and J by 3 bases, with 12 bases between. In DNA, the CDR3 is TGTGCCAGCACCCCCCGGGCAGACTATGGCTACACCTTC. This sequence encodes CASTPRADYGYTF. Complete variable domain (other parts from reference TRBV7-2 and TRBJ1-2): GAGVSQSPSNKVTEKGKDVELRCDPISGHTALYWYRQSLGQGLEFLIYFQGNSAPDKSGLPSDRFSAERTGGSVSTLTIQRTQQEDSAVYLCASTPRADYGYTFGSGTRLTVV.

This clonotype came up many times. CDR3 loop: CASSRTWVSSYEQYF. DNA of the CDR3: TGTGCCAGCAGCCGCACCTGGGTCAGCTCCTACGAGCAGTACTTC. The chain employs TRBV7-2 and TRBJ2-7; D gene unclear. Trimming took 5 bases from V and 0 from J, leaving 14 bases between them. Germline CDR1 reads SGHTA; CDR2 reads FQGNSA. CDR3 length equals 15 residues.

This clonotype was picked up a small number of times. V usage is TRBV12-3 or TRBV12-4 and J usage is TRBJ2-5; no reliable D call. The CDR3 contains 13 residues. Trimming pared 3 bases from V and 1 base from J, leaving 6 bases between. The CDR3 here is CASSFHSQETQYF. The CDR3 DNA reads as TGTGCCAGCAGTTTTCACAGCCAAGAGACCCAGTACTTC.